The next 16 T cell receptor beta chains were all read from a single sample in a study of blood T cell repertoires in COVID-19. Profiling relied on immunoSEQ multiplex PCR, and the TCRdb table lists in-frame clones only, not all of them. The sample shows approximately 190,000 clones, roughly 86% of them seen only once. What was sequenced was PBMCs or T cells enriched from blood (not recorded which). The origin of the receptors is a woman in her thirties or forties in a cohort exposed to, infected with or recovered from COVID-19 (not recorded which).

This chain connects TRBV29-1 to TRBJ2-1; D is possibly TRBD2 (5 bases). V lost 6 bases, J lost 3 bases, and 9 bases lay in between. The CDR3 runs 12 residues. Germline V lookup: CDR1 SQVTM, CDR2 ANQGSEA. The CDR3 reads CSVFTSYNEQFF. The DNA for the CDR3 is TGCAGCGTCTTTACTAGCTACAATGAGCAGTTCTTC.

This clone was observed a single time. The chain employs TRBV5-4 and TRBJ2-5; TRBD1 matches 11 bases. The CDR3 loop spans 17 amino acids. Germline V gene sequence: CDR1 SGHNT, CDR2 YYREEE (reference sequence). The J segment lost 2 bases and the V segment lost 0 bases, leaving 6 bases of the junction unmatched. The CDR3 reads CASSLEDRGLSQETQYF. The DNA of the CDR3 is TGTGCCAGCAGCTTGGAGGACAGGGGGCTCTCACAAGAGACCCAGTACTTC.

The chain employs TRBV28 and TRBJ1-1; weak D call: TRBD1 (5 bases). Germline assignment: CDR1 MDHEN and CDR2 SYDVKM. Trimming shortened V by 6 bases and J by 8 bases, and 16 bases separated the two germline ends. The CDR3 is 13 amino acids. The CDR3 DNA reads as TGTGCCAGCAGCCCTCCGCGAGACAGAGAAGCTTTCTTT. It yields the protein CASSPPRDREAFF.

The V call is TRBV3-1 (or the pseudogene TRBV3-2), the J call TRBJ1-5, with D uncertain. Trimming removed 0 bases from V and 4 bases from J, with 4 bases in between. This CDR3 is 13 amino acids long. Germline CDR1 reads LGHDT; CDR2 reads YNNKEL (reference sequence). This CDR3 is CASSQEANQPQHF. DNA of the CDR3: TGTGCCAGCAGCCAAGAAGCTAATCAGCCCCAGCATTTT.

V is TRBV7-2 and J is TRBJ2-1, with TRBD2 matching over 7 bases. Germline lookup yields CDR1 SGHTA and CDR2 FQGNSA. The CDR3 covers 19 residues. The J segment lost 5 bases and the V segment lost 1 base, leaving 17 bases of the junction unmatched. The CDR3 DNA reads TGTGCCAGCAGCTTAGTATGGGCGGGAGAACCCGTGTTAGACAATGAGCAGTTCTTC. It translates to CASSLVWAGEPVLDNEQFF.

The chain carries TRBV28 and TRBJ1-1, with D possibly being TRBD1 (5 bases). Germline CDR1 and CDR2: MDHEN and SYDVKM. This CDR3 has 12 amino acids. Trimming removed 3 bases at V and 7 bases at J, with 9 bases between. CDR3: CASSFRAGEAFF. For the CDR3, the DNA is TGTGCCAGCAGTTTCAGGGCCGGTGAAGCTTTCTTT.

The chain carries TRBV27 and TRBJ2-7; 8 nucleotides agree with TRBD2. V lost 4 bases to trimming and J lost 3 bases; unmatched junction nucleotides: 5. Per germline, CDR1 MNHEY and CDR2 SMNVEV (reference sequence). This CDR3 contains 14 residues. CDR3 DNA: TGTGCCAGCAGTTCAGCGGGAGAGCGCTACGAGCAGTACTTC. As protein: CASSSAGERYEQYF.

The chain joins TRBV5-1 to TRBJ1-3, with a weak D call TRBD1 (5 bases). CDR1 and CDR2 from the germline V gene are SGHRS and YFSETQ. Between the trimmed V and J ends, which lost 0 bases and 2 bases, there was a span of 18 bases. CDR3 length: 18 amino acids. DNA for the CDR3: TGCGCCAGCAGCTTGGAAGGGGATTTGGCAGGTGCTGGAAACACCATATATTTT. This translates into CASSLEGDLAGAGNTIYF.

The J gene is TRBJ2-2, the V gene TRBV9; D remains ambiguous. Per germline, CDR1 SGDLS and CDR2 YYNGEE. The CDR3 runs 13 residues. The ends were cut back, 3 bases at V and 3 bases at J, with 6 bases in the middle. CDR3 amino acids: CASSGAYTGELFF. The CDR3 DNA is TGTGCCAGCAGCGGGGCCTACACCGGGGAGCTGTTTTTT.

V gene TRBV28 combines with J gene TRBJ1-5; 9 positions agree with TRBD1. CDR1 is MDHEN, CDR2 SYDVKM, per germline. The CDR3 has 13 amino acids. Trimming removed 8 bases from V and 4 bases from J; junction bases left unmatched: 3. CDR3 protein: CASQGQGNQPQHF. In DNA, the CDR3 is TGTGCCAGCCAGGGACAGGGAAATCAGCCCCAGCATTTT. Combining the CDR3 with reference TRBV28 and TRBJ1-5 gives the whole variable domain DVKVTQSSRYLVKRTGEKVFLECVQDMDHENMFWYRQDPGLGLRLIYFSYDVKMKEKGDIPEGYSVSREKKERFSLILESASTNQTSMYLCASQGQGNQPQHFGDGTRLSIL.

This clone was picked up many times. The V gene is TRBV21-1, the J gene TRBJ1-1; the D call TRBD1 from the table was never checked on the DNA. TRBV21-1 constitutes a pseudogene. This CDR3 has 15 residues. CDR3 nucleotide sequence: TGTGCCAGCAGCCCAAAACCCGGGACAAACACTGAAGCTTTCTTT. The encoded protein is CASSPKPGTNTEAFF.

This rearrangement joins TRBV12-3 or TRBV12-4 to TRBJ2-1; unclear D gene. This CDR3 is built from 12 residues. V lost 3 bases, J lost 6 bases, and 6 bases lay in between. The CDR3 here is CASSFPGNEQFF. The CDR3, as DNA: TGTGCCAGCAGTTTCCCCGGCAATGAGCAGTTCTTC.

This clone showed up just once. The V gene is TRBV6-5, the J gene TRBJ2-7, with a weak D call TRBD1 (6 bases). The germline CDR1 and CDR2 sequences are MNHEY and SVGAGI. The CDR3 is 14 amino acids. V was clipped by 5 bases and J by 7 bases, with 18 bases between them. The CDR3 spells CASSPRTDSGEQYF. CDR3 nucleotides: TGTGCCAGCAGTCCGAGGACAGACTCGGGAGAGCAGTACTTC.

A single count supports this clone. V gene TRBV4-1 combines with J gene TRBJ1-1, with 8 bases aligning to TRBD1. Germline CDR1 is MGHRA and CDR2 is YSYEKL. The CDR3 extends over 15 amino acids. V dropped 2 bases and J dropped 5; count of bases not matched to a gene: 7. The CDR3 loop reads CASSQPDRGRTEAFF. Here the CDR3 DNA reads TGCGCCAGCAGCCAACCTGACAGGGGACGGACTGAAGCTTTCTTT.

The chain uses TRBV19 and TRBJ2-7; possible D gene TRBD2, 7 bases. The V end was cut by 1 base, the J end by 2 bases, with 21 bases between. This CDR3 is 18 amino acids long. In germline, CDR1 is LNHDA, CDR2 SQIVND (reference sequence). This CDR3 is CASSIVGWGGGRAYEQYF. Written as DNA, the CDR3 is TGTGCCAGTAGTATAGTTGGGTGGGGCGGGGGCCGGGCCTACGAGCAGTACTTC.

The rearrangement joins TRBV7-8 to TRBJ2-3; TRBD2 aligns across 7 bases. CDR1 is SGHVS and CDR2 is FQNEAQ in the germline V gene. V trimming: 7 bases; J trimming: 0 bases; junction bases outside the gene matches: 10. The CDR3 has 16 residues. The CDR3 protein is CASTPSGTLSTDTQYF. The CDR3 bases are TGTGCCAGCACCCCGAGCGGGACCCTTAGCACAGATACGCAGTATTTT.